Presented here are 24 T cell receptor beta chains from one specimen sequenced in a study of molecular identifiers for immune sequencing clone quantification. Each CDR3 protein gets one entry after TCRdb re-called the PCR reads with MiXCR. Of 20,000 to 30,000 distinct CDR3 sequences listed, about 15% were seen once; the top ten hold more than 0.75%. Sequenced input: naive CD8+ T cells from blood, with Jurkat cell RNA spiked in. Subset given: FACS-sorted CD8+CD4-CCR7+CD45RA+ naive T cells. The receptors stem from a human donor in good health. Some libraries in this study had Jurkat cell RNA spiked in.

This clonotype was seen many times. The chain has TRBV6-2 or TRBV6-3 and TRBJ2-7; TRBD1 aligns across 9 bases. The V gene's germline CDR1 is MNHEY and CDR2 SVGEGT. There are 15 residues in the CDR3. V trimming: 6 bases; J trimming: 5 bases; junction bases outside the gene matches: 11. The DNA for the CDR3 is TGTGCCAGCAGCCACCGGACAGGGGAGGCCCACGAGCAGTACTTC. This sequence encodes CASSHRTGEAHEQYF.

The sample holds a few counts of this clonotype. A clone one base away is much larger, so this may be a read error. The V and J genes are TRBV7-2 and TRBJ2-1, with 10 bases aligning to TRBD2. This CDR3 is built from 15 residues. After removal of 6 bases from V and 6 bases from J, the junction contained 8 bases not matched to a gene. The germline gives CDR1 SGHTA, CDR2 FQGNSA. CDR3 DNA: TGTGCCAGCAGTGCAAGCGGGAGGGGGGGCAATGAGCAGTTCTTC. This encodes CASSASGRGGNEQFF.

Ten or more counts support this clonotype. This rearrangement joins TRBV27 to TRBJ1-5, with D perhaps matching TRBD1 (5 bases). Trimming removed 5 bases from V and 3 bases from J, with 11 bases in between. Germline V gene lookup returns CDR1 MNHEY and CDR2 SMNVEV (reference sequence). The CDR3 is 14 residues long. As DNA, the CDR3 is TGTGCCAGCAGTCCAGACAGCTCCAATCAGCCCCAGCATTTT. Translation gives CASSPDSSNQPQHF.

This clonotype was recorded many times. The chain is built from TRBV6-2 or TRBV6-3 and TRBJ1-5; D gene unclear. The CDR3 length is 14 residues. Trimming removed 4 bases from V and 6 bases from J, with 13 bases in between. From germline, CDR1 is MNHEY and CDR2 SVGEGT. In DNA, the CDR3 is TGTGCCAGCAGTTCCGCGTCCTGGAGTCAGCCCCAGCATTTT. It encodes CASSSASWSQPQHF.

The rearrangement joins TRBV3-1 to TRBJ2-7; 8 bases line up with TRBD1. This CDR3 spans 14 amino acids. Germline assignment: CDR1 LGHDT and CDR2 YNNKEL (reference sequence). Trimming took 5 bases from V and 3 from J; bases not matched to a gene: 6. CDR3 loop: CASSYDRGNYEQYF. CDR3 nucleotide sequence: TGTGCCAGCAGCTACGACAGGGGTAACTACGAGCAGTACTTC.

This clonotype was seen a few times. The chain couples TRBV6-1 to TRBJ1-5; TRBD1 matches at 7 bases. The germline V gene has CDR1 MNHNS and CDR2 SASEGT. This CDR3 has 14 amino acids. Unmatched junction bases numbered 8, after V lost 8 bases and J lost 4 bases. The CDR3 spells CASGETGLNQPQHF. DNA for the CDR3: TGTGCCAGCGGGGAGACAGGGCTGAATCAGCCCCAGCATTTT.

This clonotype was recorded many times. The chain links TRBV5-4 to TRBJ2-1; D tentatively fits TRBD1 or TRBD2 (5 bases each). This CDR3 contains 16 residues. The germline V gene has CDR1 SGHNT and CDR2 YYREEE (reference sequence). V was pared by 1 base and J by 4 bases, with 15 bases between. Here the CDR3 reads CASSLMNQGEYNEQFF. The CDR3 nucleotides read TGTGCCAGCAGCTTGATGAATCAGGGAGAGTACAATGAGCAGTTCTTC.

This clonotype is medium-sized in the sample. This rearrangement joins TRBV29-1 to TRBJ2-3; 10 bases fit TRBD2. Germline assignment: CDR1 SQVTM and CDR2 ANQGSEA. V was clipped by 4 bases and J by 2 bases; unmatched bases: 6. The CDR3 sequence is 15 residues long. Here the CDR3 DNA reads TGCAGCGTTGGCCTAGCGGGAGATCACACAGATACGCAGTATTTT. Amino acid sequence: CSVGLAGDHTDTQYF.

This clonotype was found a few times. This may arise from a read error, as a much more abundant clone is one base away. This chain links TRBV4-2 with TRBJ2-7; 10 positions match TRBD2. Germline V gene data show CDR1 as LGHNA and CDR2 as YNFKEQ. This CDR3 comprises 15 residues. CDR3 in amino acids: CASSPGTSASYERYF. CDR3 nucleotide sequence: TGTGCCAGCAGCCCCGGGACTAGCGCGTCCTACGAGCGGTACTTC.

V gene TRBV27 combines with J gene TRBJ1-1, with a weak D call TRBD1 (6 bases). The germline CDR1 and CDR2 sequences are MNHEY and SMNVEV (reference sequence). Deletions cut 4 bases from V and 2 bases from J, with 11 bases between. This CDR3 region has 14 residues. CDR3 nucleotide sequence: TGTGCCAGCAGTTGGACAGCGAGAAACACTGAAGCTTTCTTT. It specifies CASSWTARNTEAFF.

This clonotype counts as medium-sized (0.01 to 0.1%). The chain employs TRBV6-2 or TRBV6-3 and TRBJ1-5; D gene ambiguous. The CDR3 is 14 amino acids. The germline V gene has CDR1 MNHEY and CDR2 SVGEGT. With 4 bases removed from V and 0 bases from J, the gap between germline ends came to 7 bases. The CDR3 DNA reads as TGTGCCAGCAGTTTAACAGCTAGCAATCAGCCCCAGCATTTT. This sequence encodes CASSLTASNQPQHF.

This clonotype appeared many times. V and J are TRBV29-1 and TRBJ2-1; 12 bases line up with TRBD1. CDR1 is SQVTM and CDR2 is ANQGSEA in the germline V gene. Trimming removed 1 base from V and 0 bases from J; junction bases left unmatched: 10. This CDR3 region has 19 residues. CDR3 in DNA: TGCAGCGTTGAAGTTGCGGGACAGGGGGCCCTCACCTCCTACAATGAGCAGTTCTTC. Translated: CSVEVAGQGALTSYNEQFF.

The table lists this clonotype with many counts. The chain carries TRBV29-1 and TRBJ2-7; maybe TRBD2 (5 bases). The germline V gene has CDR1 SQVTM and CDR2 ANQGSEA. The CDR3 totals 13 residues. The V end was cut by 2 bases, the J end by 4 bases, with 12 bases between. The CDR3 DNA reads TGCAGCGTTGAAACCGGGGAGAGATACGAGCAGTACTTC. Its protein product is CSVETGERYEQYF.

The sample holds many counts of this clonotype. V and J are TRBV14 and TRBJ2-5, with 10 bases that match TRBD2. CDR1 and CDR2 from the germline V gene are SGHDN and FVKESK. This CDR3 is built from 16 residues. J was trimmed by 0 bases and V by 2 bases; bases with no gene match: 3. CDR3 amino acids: CASSQLLAGNQETQYF. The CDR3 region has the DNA TGTGCCAGCAGCCAATTACTAGCGGGAAACCAAGAGACCCAGTACTTC. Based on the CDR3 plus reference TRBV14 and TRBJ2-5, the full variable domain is EAGVTQFPSHSVIEKGQTVTLRCDPISGHDNLYWYRRVMGKEIKFLLHFVKESKQDESGMPNNRFLAERTGGTYSTLKVQPAELEDSGVYFCASSQLLAGNQETQYFGPGTRLLVL.

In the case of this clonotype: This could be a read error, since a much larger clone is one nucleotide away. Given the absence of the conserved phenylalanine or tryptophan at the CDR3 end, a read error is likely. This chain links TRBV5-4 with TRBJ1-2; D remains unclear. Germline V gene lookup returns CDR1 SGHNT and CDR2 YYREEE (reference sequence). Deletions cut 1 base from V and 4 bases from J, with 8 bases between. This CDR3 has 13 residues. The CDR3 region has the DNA TGTGCCAGCAGCTTGTCAGGAACCTATGGCTACACCCTC. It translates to CASSLSGTYGYTL.

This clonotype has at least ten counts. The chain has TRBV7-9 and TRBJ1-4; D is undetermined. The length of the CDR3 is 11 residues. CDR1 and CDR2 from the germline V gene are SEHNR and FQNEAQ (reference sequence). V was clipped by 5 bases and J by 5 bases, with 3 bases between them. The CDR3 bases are TGTGCCAGCAGCCCGAATGAAAAACTGTTTTTT. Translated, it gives CASSPNEKLFF.

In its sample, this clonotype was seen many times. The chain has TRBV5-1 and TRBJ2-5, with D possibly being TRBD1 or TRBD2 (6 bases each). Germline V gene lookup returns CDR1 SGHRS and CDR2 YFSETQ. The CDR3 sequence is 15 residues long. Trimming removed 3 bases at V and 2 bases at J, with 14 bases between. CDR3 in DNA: TGCGCCAGCAGCTCCAGGGGCGGGGTACAAGAGACCCAGTACTTC. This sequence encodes CASSSRGGVQETQYF.

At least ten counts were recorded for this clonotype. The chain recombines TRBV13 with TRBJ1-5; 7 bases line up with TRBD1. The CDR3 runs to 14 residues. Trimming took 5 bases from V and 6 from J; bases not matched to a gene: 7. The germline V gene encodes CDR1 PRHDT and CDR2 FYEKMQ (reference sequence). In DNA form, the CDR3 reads TGTGCCAGCAGCGAAAGGACAGGCGGTCAGCCCCAGCATTTT. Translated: CASSERTGGQPQHF.

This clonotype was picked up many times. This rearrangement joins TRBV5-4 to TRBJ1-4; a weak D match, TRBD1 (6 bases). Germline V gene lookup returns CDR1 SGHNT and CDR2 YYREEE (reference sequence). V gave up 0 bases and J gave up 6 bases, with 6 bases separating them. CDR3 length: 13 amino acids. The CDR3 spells CASSLEGDEKLFF. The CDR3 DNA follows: TGTGCCAGCAGCTTGGAGGGGGATGAAAAACTGTTTTTT.

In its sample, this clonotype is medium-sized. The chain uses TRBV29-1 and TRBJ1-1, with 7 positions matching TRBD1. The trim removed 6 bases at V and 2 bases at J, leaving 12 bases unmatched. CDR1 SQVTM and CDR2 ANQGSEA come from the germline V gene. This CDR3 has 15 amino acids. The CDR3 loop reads CSVTLRDRLNTEAFF. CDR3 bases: TGCAGCGTGACACTCCGGGACAGATTAAACACTGAAGCTTTCTTT.

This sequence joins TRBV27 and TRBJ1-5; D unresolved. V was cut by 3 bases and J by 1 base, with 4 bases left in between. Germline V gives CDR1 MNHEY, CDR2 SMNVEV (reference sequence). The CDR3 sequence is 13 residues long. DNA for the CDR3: TGTGCCAGCAGTTTGATGAGCAATCAGCCCCAGCATTTT. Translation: CASSLMSNQPQHF.

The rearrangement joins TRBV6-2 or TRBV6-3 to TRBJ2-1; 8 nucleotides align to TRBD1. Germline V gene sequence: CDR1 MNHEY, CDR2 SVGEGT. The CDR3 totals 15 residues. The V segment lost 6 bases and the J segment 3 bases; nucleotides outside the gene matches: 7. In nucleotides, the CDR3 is TGTGCCAGCAGCTCAGGACAGGGACTCTACAATGAGCAGTTCTTC. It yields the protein CASSSGQGLYNEQFF.

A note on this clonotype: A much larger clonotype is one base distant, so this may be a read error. The CDR3 sequence is CASSLGVVGTEASF. CDR3 in DNA: TGTGCCAGCAGTTTAGGGGTCGTGGGCACTGAAGCTTCCTTT. The rearrangement uses TRBV12-3 or TRBV12-4 and TRBJ1-1; D gene uncertain. The CDR3 is made up of 14 amino acids.

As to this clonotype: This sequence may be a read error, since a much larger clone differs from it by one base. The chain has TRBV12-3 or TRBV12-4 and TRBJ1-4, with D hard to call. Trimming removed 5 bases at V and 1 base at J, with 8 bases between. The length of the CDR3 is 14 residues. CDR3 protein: CASSNQLTNEKLFF. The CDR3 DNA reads TGTGCCAGCAGTAATCAGCTAACTAATGAAAAACTGTTTTTT.